These 31 T cell receptor beta chains share one sample of origin, sequenced in a study of sequential checkpoint blockade in melanoma. Only in-frame clones appear in the TCRdb table, and some are missing; sequencing was by immunoSEQ multiplex PCR. The sample contains approximately 6,500 clones, less than 25% of which appear only once. Specified treatment: randomized to nivolumab then ipilimumab (arm A) or the reverse (arm B). Sample: tumor tissue (inferred from file names), taken from a patient given nivolumab and ipilimumab in sequence. These receptors were obtained from a human donor with melanoma.

V gene TRBV28 combines with J gene TRBJ1-1; D is unresolved. CDR1 is MDHEN, CDR2 SYDVKM, per germline. This CDR3 has 12 residues. V lost 7 bases and J 3 bases, leaving 9 bases between the germline ends. The CDR3 DNA sequence: TGTGCCAGCAATGAAGTTGACACTGAAGCTTTCTTT. Translated, it gives CASNEVDTEAFF. Drawing the rest from reference TRBV28 and TRBJ1-1, the complete variable domain is DVKVTQSSRYLVKRTGEKVFLECVQDMDHENMFWYRQDPGLGLRLIYFSYDVKMKEKGDIPEGYSVSREKKERFSLILESASTNQTSMYLCASNEVDTEAFFGQGTRLTVV.

In its sample, this clone ranks as medium-sized (0.01 to 0.1%). The J gene is TRBJ1-5, the V gene TRBV18; 9 positions agree with TRBD1. V lost 0 bases to trimming and J lost 7 bases; unmatched junction nucleotides: 10. CDR3 length: 17 residues. Germline assignment: CDR1 KGHSH and CDR2 LQKENI. The CDR3 loop is CASSPPYPGTGKQPQHF. CDR3 DNA: TGTGCCAGCTCACCACCTTACCCCGGGACAGGGAAGCAGCCCCAGCATTTT.

The chain has TRBV12-5 and TRBJ1-2; tentative D call: TRBD1 (5 bases). Looked up from germline, CDR1 is LGHNT and CDR2 is FRNRAP. Trimming shortened V by 5 bases and J by 6 bases, and 10 bases separated the two germline ends. The CDR3 is 12 residues long. The CDR3 sequence is CASGPGIHGYTF. The CDR3 nucleotides read TGTGCTAGTGGTCCAGGGATCCATGGCTACACCTTC.

This clone was observed a handful of times. The chain employs TRBV4-1 and TRBJ1-4; D ambiguous. Per germline, CDR1 MGHRA and CDR2 YSYEKL. The length of the CDR3 is 14 residues. The V gene lost 0 bases and the J gene lost 7 bases, with 9 bases spanning the gap. Here the CDR3 reads CASSQDPGGEKLFF. The CDR3 DNA reads TGCGCCAGCAGCCAAGATCCGGGAGGTGAAAAACTGTTTTTT.

The chain couples TRBV11-3 to TRBJ2-5, with D tentatively TRBD1 (7 bases). From germline, CDR1 is SGHNT and CDR2 YENEEA. The CDR3 totals 18 residues. With 2 bases removed from V and 4 bases from J, the gap between germline ends came to 23 bases. This chain's CDR3 is CASSLPNRGGGLGETQYF. In nucleotides, the CDR3 is TGTGCCAGCAGCTTACCTAACAGGGGAGGCGGCTTGGGAGAGACCCAGTACTTC.

This clone was counted ten times or more. This chain links TRBV6-8 with TRBJ1-2, with 7 bases matching TRBD1. The CDR3 has 14 residues. V lost 7 bases and J lost 7; bases outside the gene matches: 12. Germline-derived CDR1 and CDR2 are MNHGY and SAAAGT. The CDR3 here is CASTLQGLRGGYTF. CDR3 nucleotides: TGTGCCAGCACTCTACAGGGGTTACGTGGTGGCTACACCTTC.

This clone was counted ten times or more. The chain joins TRBV11-3 to TRBJ2-5, with TRBD1 matching 10 bases. V gave up 4 bases and J gave up 5 bases; unmatched junction bases: 10. The CDR3 totals 16 residues. Germline CDR1 is SGHNT and CDR2 is YENEEA. This chain's CDR3 is CASSSRQGALGETQYF. DNA of the CDR3: TGTGCCAGCAGCTCTCGACAGGGGGCGCTGGGGGAGACCCAGTACTTC.

This clone has only a few counts. The CDR3 DNA reads TGTGCCATCAGTGAGGCGGACAGGGAAGTGTATGGCTACACCTTC. This sequence encodes CAISEADREVYGYTF. This chain uses TRBV10-3 with TRBJ1-2, with TRBD1 matching over 8 bases. J was trimmed by 5 bases and V by 2 bases; bases with no gene match: 7. CDR1 is ENHRY, CDR2 SYGVKD, per germline. The CDR3 sequence is 15 residues long.

Sample share makes this clone medium-sized. The chain is built from TRBV19 and TRBJ1-3, with 7 bases identical to TRBD1. Germline V lookup: CDR1 LNHDA, CDR2 SQIVND (reference sequence). The trim removed 4 bases at V and 2 bases at J, leaving 8 bases unmatched. The CDR3 totals 16 residues. CDR3 nucleotide sequence: TGTGCCAGTAGTACGGGACAGACAGGGACTGGAAACACCATATATTTT. This sequence encodes CASSTGQTGTGNTIYF.

In its sample, this clone is medium-sized. J is TRBJ2-3 and V is TRBV11-3; TRBD2 matches 9 bases. With V trimmed by 5 bases and J by 6 bases, 9 bases remained unmatched. The CDR3 consists of 15 residues. Germline V gene data show CDR1 as SGHNT and CDR2 as YENEEA. The CDR3: CASSASLAGYDTQYF. The DNA for the CDR3 is TGTGCCAGCAGCGCGTCTCTAGCGGGGTATGATACGCAGTATTTT.

This clone is medium-sized. The rearrangement joins TRBV30 to TRBJ2-3; D possibly corresponds to TRBD1 (6 bases). CDR1 is GTSNPN, CDR2 SVGIG, per germline (reference sequence). Trimming removed 6 bases from V and 5 bases from J, with 12 bases in between. CDR3 length: 12 amino acids. Written as DNA, the CDR3 is TGTGCCTGTCCCAGGGGCGTAGATACGCAGTATTTT. Translated, it gives CACPRGVDTQYF.

V is TRBV14 and J is TRBJ1-2; D not certain. This CDR3 is 12 amino acids long. Germline V gene lookup returns CDR1 SGHDN and CDR2 FVKESK. V lost 2 bases and J lost 3, with 4 bases in between. CDR3 region: CASSQTYYGYTF. The CDR3 nucleotides are TGTGCCAGCAGCCAAACCTACTATGGCTACACCTTC.

This clone turned up a few times. The chain couples TRBV11-3 to TRBJ2-7; D is perhaps TRBD1 (5 bases). This CDR3 is 15 amino acids long. The V and J ends lost 5 bases and 0 bases respectively, with 14 bases between them. CDR1 is SGHNT, CDR2 YENEEA, per germline. DNA of the CDR3: TGTGCCAGCAGCCCCCCTGGGGCCGGCTCCTACGAGCAGTACTTC. Translating gives CASSPPGAGSYEQYF.

This clone occurred a few times. The chain joins TRBV30 to TRBJ1-6; 7 bases match TRBD1. Germline V CDR1 and CDR2: GTSNPN, SVGIG (reference sequence). The CDR3 contains 15 residues. V trimming: 4 bases; J trimming: 3 bases; junction bases outside the gene matches: 6. CDR3 DNA: TGTGCCTGGACCCACAGGGGAATCTATAATTCACCCCTCCACTTT. Its translation is CAWTHRGIYNSPLHF. Based on the CDR3 plus reference TRBV30 and TRBJ1-6, the full variable domain is SQTIHQWPATLVQPVGSPLSLECTVEGTSNPNLYWYRQAAGRGLQLLFYSVGIGQISSEVPQNLSASRPQDRQFILSSKKLLLSDSGFYLCAWTHRGIYNSPLHFGNGTRLTVT.

This clone was recorded a few times. The chain uses TRBV6-8 and TRBJ2-3; possible D gene TRBD2, 6 bases. Trimming removed 0 bases at V and 8 bases at J, with 6 bases between. CDR1 is MNHGY, CDR2 SAAAGT, per germline. This CDR3 contains 12 residues. CDR3 protein: CASSYSGGTQYF. The CDR3 DNA reads as TGTGCCAGCAGTTACTCGGGGGGTACGCAGTATTTT.

This clone showed up just a few times. The genes are TRBV4-1 and TRBJ1-5; perhaps TRBD1 as D (5 bases). The CDR3 is 15 amino acids. Germline CDR1 and CDR2: MGHRA and YSYEKL. V lost 1 base and J 3 bases, leaving 10 bases between the germline ends. The DNA for the CDR3 is TGCGCCAGCAGCCAAGTCCGGGGCACCAATCAGCCCCAGCATTTT. Its protein is CASSQVRGTNQPQHF.

There are a few counts of this clone. The chain is built from TRBV6-8 and TRBJ2-7; 7 bases agree with TRBD2. The germline gives CDR1 MNHGY, CDR2 SAAAGT. There are 14 residues in the CDR3. J gave up 2 bases and V 5 bases, and 6 bases lay outside the gene matches. The CDR3 loop reads CASSPGLVAYEQYF. Here the CDR3 DNA reads TGTGCCAGCAGTCCCGGACTAGTCGCCTACGAGCAGTACTTC.

This clone has only a few counts. This chain uses TRBV2 with TRBJ2-6, with a possible D match to TRBD2 (6 bases). Trimming took 5 bases from V and 4 from J, leaving 15 bases between them. Germline V lookup: CDR1 SNHLY, CDR2 FYNNEI. The CDR3 consists of 16 residues. CDR3 in DNA: TGTGCCAGCAGTACGAACCCGGGGGTCGGGGCCAACGTCCTGACTTTC. It is translated as CASSTNPGVGANVLTF.

This rearrangement joins TRBV28 to TRBJ2-7; 8 bases match TRBD1. The germline CDR1 and CDR2 sequences are MDHEN and SYDVKM. V shed 7 bases, J shed 3 bases, and the junction held 8 bases outside the gene matches. This CDR3 is 14 amino acids long. The CDR3: CASTQGARSYEQYF. In nucleotides, the CDR3 is TGTGCCAGCACCCAGGGGGCGAGGAGCTACGAGCAGTACTTC. Filled out from reference TRBV28 and TRBJ2-7, the complete variable domain reads DVKVTQSSRYLVKRTGEKVFLECVQDMDHENMFWYRQDPGLGLRLIYFSYDVKMKEKGDIPEGYSVSREKKERFSLILESASTNQTSMYLCASTQGARSYEQYFGPGTRLTVT.

There are a few counts of this clone. The chain carries TRBV7-5 and TRBJ2-1; the table gives TRBD2 as D, unverified against the DNA. TRBV7-5 corresponds to a pseudogene. This CDR3 has 15 residues. The chain's CDR3 is CASSLVRVRSNEQFF. The CDR3 region has the DNA TGTGCCAGCAGCTTAGTCCGGGTACGCAGCAATGAGCAGTTCTTC.

This clone showed up just a few times. This chain joins TRBV9 and TRBJ1-2; 9 positions agree with TRBD1. The V segment lost 1 base and the J segment 2 bases; nucleotides outside the gene matches: 9. This CDR3 contains 17 residues. CDR1 and CDR2 from the germline V gene are SGDLS and YYNGEE. The CDR3 protein is CASSVRPKGQGNYGYTF. CDR3 bases: TGTGCCAGCAGCGTACGCCCTAAGGGACAGGGAAACTATGGCTACACCTTC.

The chain carries TRBV19 and TRBJ1-2; 7 bases are shared with TRBD1. CDR1 and CDR2 (germline): LNHDA, SQIVND (reference sequence). The V and J ends lost 6 bases and 7 bases, in that order; junction bases with no gene match: 11. This CDR3 spans 14 amino acids. The CDR3 DNA sequence: TGTGCCAGTAGCGACTGGGGGACAGATCGTGGCTACACCTTC. Encoded protein: CASSDWGTDRGYTF. Combining the CDR3 with reference TRBV19 and TRBJ1-2 gives the whole variable domain DGGITQSPKYLFRKEGQNVTLSCEQNLNHDAMYWYRQDPGQGLRLIYYSQIVNDFQKGDIAEGYSVSREKKESFPLTVTSAQKNPTAFYLCASSDWGTDRGYTFGSGTRLTVV.

This clone appeared a few times. V and J are TRBV30 and TRBJ2-3; no clear D gene. The ends were cut back, 5 bases at V and 3 bases at J, with 9 bases in the middle. CDR3 length: 12 residues. The germline CDR1 and CDR2 sequences are GTSNPN and SVGIG (reference sequence). CDR3 region: CAWSQYTDTQYF. Here the CDR3 DNA reads TGTGCCTGGTCTCAGTATACAGATACGCAGTATTTT.

This clone occurred a few times. The chain couples TRBV6-8 to TRBJ1-1; D unclear. This CDR3 has 13 residues. Germline V CDR1 and CDR2: MNHGY, SAAAGT. DNA for the CDR3: TGTGCGGTTGGCGGCCAAGCGAACACTGAAGCTTTCTTT. Translating gives CAVGGQANTEAFF.

In regard to this clone: In the same sample, other DNA sequences code for this CDR3. This chain connects TRBV11-3 to TRBJ1-1, with D perhaps TRBD1 (5 bases). The CDR3 is made up of 14 amino acids. With 3 bases removed from V and 0 bases from J, the gap between germline ends came to 8 bases. The germline V gene encodes CDR1 SGHNT and CDR2 YENEEA. CDR3 protein: CASSLGRLNTEAFF. CDR3 coding DNA: TGTGCCAGCAGCTTGGGACGGTTGAACACTGAAGCTTTCTTT.

The V call is TRBV19, the J call TRBJ2-2; D remains ambiguous. Trimming removed 10 bases at V and 5 bases at J, with 14 bases between. CDR3 length: 13 residues. Germline lookup yields CDR1 LNHDA and CDR2 SQIVND (reference sequence). The chain's CDR3 is CATSLLGTGELFF. In nucleotides, the CDR3 is TGTGCCACGTCCCTCCTTGGGACCGGGGAGCTGTTTTTT.

In this sample, this clone turned up a few times. V gene TRBV6-8 combines with J gene TRBJ1-5; weak D call: TRBD1 (6 bases). This CDR3 has 15 amino acids. The V end lost 6 bases, the J end lost 0 bases, and 12 bases lay between the germline ends. CDR1 MNHGY and CDR2 SAAAGT come from the germline V gene. The CDR3 coding sequence is TGTGCCAGCAGCGGGGGGGCAGTTAGCAATCAGCCCCAGCATTTT. Its protein product is CASSGGAVSNQPQHF.

The rearrangement joins TRBV5-1 to TRBJ1-2, with 8 bases matching TRBD1. The junction had 5 bases not matched to a gene; V was cut back by 3 bases and J by 4 bases. This CDR3 has 14 residues. CDR1 is SGHRS, CDR2 YFSETQ, per germline. This chain's CDR3 is CASSSGQGGYGYTF. CDR3 bases: TGCGCCAGCAGCTCAGGACAGGGTGGCTATGGCTACACCTTC.

The chain has TRBV11-3 and TRBJ2-1, with 11 bases identical to TRBD2. The CDR3 has 19 amino acids. The V gene end was trimmed by 0 bases and the J gene end by 4 bases; junction bases not matched to a gene: 11. Germline assignment: CDR1 SGHNT and CDR2 YENEEA. The CDR3 nucleotides are TGTGCCAGCAGCTTAGAAGGTTCTAGCGGGAGGAGAATTTACAATGAGCAGTTCTTC. It codes for CASSLEGSSGRRIYNEQFF. Full variable domain (remainder filled in from reference TRBV11-3 and TRBJ2-1): EAGVVQSPRYKIIEKKQPVAFWCNPISGHNTLYWYLQNLGQGPELLIRYENEEAVDDSQLPKDRFSAERLKGVDSTLKIQPAELGDSAVYLCASSLEGSSGRRIYNEQFFGPGTRLTVL.

This chain uses TRBV19 with TRBJ2-1, with no clear D. CDR1 and CDR2 from the germline V gene are LNHDA and SQIVND (reference sequence). The V gene lost 2 bases and the J gene lost 5 bases, with 7 bases spanning the gap. The CDR3 length is 13 residues. CDR3: CASSIRANNEQFF. As DNA, the CDR3 is TGTGCCAGTAGTATAAGAGCCAACAATGAGCAGTTCTTC.

The chain carries TRBV19 and TRBJ1-5, with D maybe TRBD1 (5 bases). V was cut by 8 bases and J by 2 bases, with 22 bases left in between. CDR1 and CDR2 (germline): LNHDA, SQIVND (reference sequence). The CDR3 spans 17 residues. CDR3 in DNA: TGTGCCAGTCCCAACACCTGGGGGTATGTAGGCAATCAGCCCCAGCATTTT. This translates into CASPNTWGYVGNQPQHF.